The source of this TCR beta chain is a study of a mutant IDH1 vaccine in newly diagnosed glioma. Trimming shortened V by 7 bases and J by 10 bases, and 25 bases separated the two germline ends. CDR3 length equals 15 residues. The germline V gene encodes CDR1 LNHDA and CDR2 SQIVND (reference sequence). TCRdb's table, derived via immunoSEQ multiplex PCR, lists solely in-frame clones and lacks some. Among over 45,000 clones listed, approximately 80% were seen once. This sample's time point: week 23, last vaccination. Alongside topical imiquimod, each dose of vaccine comprised 300 ug of mutant IDH1 20-mer peptide. Comments on this clone: What it binds is not known.

The TCR originated in a man aged 40-49 years with glioma. The genes are TRBV19 and TRBJ1-2, with D possibly TRBD1 on 6 matching bases. The sample in question was PBMCs, obtained from a glioma patient whose treatment included an IDH1 peptide vaccine. In DNA, the CDR3 is TGTGCCAGTACCCCTTTGGGGGGCCCATTCCCAATCTACACCTTC. This codes for CASTPLGGPFPIYTF.